This T cell receptor (beta chain) comes out of a study of shared clonotypes between healthy human individuals. Across the whole study: Every donor yielded three CD4 naive, three CD4 memory, two CD8 naive and one CD8 memory plate.

All donors qualified as healthy HIV-negative adults and had experienced no recent acute infections or vaccinations. Profiling relied on immunoSEQ multiplex PCR, and the TCRdb table lists in-frame clones only, not all of them. The profile covers some 1.5 million clones, with 98% appearing a single time and around 0.45% taken by the ten largest. The CDR3 runs 14 residues. V dropped 7 bases and J dropped 0 bases, with 13 bases sitting between them. Germline V gives CDR1 MDHEN, CDR2 SYDVKM. The sample taken for sequencing was naive CD4+ T cells sorted from blood. Noted subset: CD45RA+ positively selected. This chain joins TRBV28 and TRBJ2-7; D is perhaps TRBD1 or TRBD2 (6 bases each). This TCR was sampled from a man aged 25 to 40 in good health. In nucleotides, the CDR3 is TGTGCCAGCATCCCCGGGGGCCGCTCCTACGAGCAGTACTTC. It translates to CASIPGGRSYEQYF.